The 10 T cell receptor beta chains below were found in one sample sequenced in a study of shared clonotypes between healthy human individuals. Produced via immunoSEQ multiplex PCR; TCRdb's table is partial and in-frame only. The table has about 2.4 million clones, under 95% seen once. The sequenced sample consisted of naive CD4+ T cells from PBMCs. Specified subset: CD45RA+ positively selected. The receptors shown here come from a man aged 18 to 30 in good health. Some clones in this sample may be carry-over from other donors' samples.

This sequence joins TRBV5-1 and TRBJ2-3; TRBD2 agrees at 14 bases. Trimming took 4 bases from V and 1 from J; bases not matched to a gene: 8. From germline, CDR1 is SGHRS and CDR2 YFSETQ. There are 18 residues in the CDR3. CDR3 in DNA: TGCGCCAGCAGCCCGACTAGCGGGAGGGCCATAGGCACAGATACGCAGTATTTT. Its translation is CASSPTSGRAIGTDTQYF.

The V and J genes are TRBV27 and TRBJ2-5; TRBD2 is a possible D gene (6 bases). V was shortened by 6 bases and J by 5 bases, with 13 bases between the two germline ends. This CDR3 is 13 amino acids long. From germline, CDR1 is MNHEY and CDR2 SMNVEV (reference sequence). The DNA of the CDR3 is TGTGCCAGCAGGGTGTGGGGGGAGGAGACCCAGTACTTC. Its protein is CASRVWGEETQYF.

The J gene is TRBJ2-5, the V gene TRBV5-1; D is unclear. V gave up 1 base and J gave up 3 bases, with 13 bases separating them. In germline, CDR1 is SGHRS, CDR2 YFSETQ. This CDR3 is built from 15 residues. CDR3 amino acids: CASSLIGQWKETQYF. Written as DNA, the CDR3 is TGCGCCAGCAGCTTGATTGGGCAATGGAAAGAGACCCAGTACTTC.

The chain joins TRBV2 to TRBJ2-7; TRBD1 is a possible D gene (6 bases). Trimming took off 6 bases at V and 3 bases at J, with 15 bases between the two ends. The CDR3 has 14 residues. Germline V gives CDR1 SNHLY, CDR2 FYNNEI. CDR3 amino acids: CASSSQGPIYEQYF. In nucleotides, the CDR3 is TGTGCCAGCAGCTCACAGGGACCCATCTACGAGCAGTACTTC. Using reference TRBV2 and TRBJ2-7 for the parts outside the CDR3, the full variable domain is EPEVTQTPSHQVTQMGQEVILRCVPISNHLYFYWYRQILGQKVEFLVSFYNNEISEKSEIFDDQFSVERPDGSNFTLKIRSTKLEDSAMYFCASSSQGPIYEQYFGPGTRLTVT.

This clone has more than one count but fewer than ten. The V and J genes are TRBV7-6 and TRBJ1-5; weak D call: TRBD1 (6 bases). The CDR3 extends over 13 amino acids. Trimming took off 5 bases at V and 5 bases at J, with 10 bases between the two ends. Looked up from germline, CDR1 is SGHVS and CDR2 is FNYEAQ. CDR3 coding DNA: TGTGCCAGCAGCGCAGGGGAGGATCAGCCCCAGCATTTT. Translated, it gives CASSAGEDQPQHF.

V and J are TRBV7-3 and TRBJ2-5; 9 bases map to TRBD1. The germline CDR1 and CDR2 sequences are SGHTA and FQGTGA. This CDR3 contains 16 residues. With 5 bases clipped from V and 1 base from J, the junction kept 8 bases outside the gene matches. DNA for the CDR3: TGTGCCAGCAGCGTGGGGACAGGGCTACGCCAAGAGACCCAGTACTTC. This sequence encodes CASSVGTGLRQETQYF.

The chain employs TRBV5-1 and TRBJ2-7; the match to TRBD2 covers 10 bases. CDR1 SGHRS and CDR2 YFSETQ come from the germline V gene. CDR3 length equals 18 residues. Unmatched junction bases numbered 10, after V lost 1 base and J lost 0 bases. CDR3 region: CASSLYELAGPSSYEQYF. DNA for the CDR3: TGCGCCAGCAGCTTGTATGAACTAGCGGGGCCAAGCTCCTACGAGCAGTACTTC.

The CDR3 region has the DNA TGTGCCAGCAGTGCAACTATACCCCGAGATACGCAGTATTTT. It translates to CASSATIPRDTQYF. The chain uses TRBV6-1 and TRBJ2-3; unclear D gene. The CDR3 runs to 14 residues. Germline lookup yields CDR1 MNHNS and CDR2 SASEGT. V lost 4 bases, J lost 5 bases, and 13 bases lay in between.

The chain employs TRBV7-2 and TRBJ2-5; D uncertain. The CDR3 totals 15 residues. CDR1 and CDR2 from the germline V gene are SGHTA and FQGNSA. V was clipped by 1 base and J by 1 base, with 10 bases between them. The CDR3 DNA is TGTGCCAGCAGCTTAGTATTTGAAATCCAAGAGACCCAGTACTTC. Its translation: CASSLVFEIQETQYF. The full variable domain, rest sourced from reference TRBV7-2 and TRBJ2-5, is GAGVSQSPSNKVTEKGKDVELRCDPISGHTALYWYRQSLGQGLEFLIYFQGNSAPDKSGLPSDRFSAERTGGSVSTLTIQRTQQEDSAVYLCASSLVFEIQETQYFGPGTRLLVL.

V is TRBV19 and J is TRBJ1-5, with 7 positions matching TRBD1. Germline assignment: CDR1 LNHDA and CDR2 SQIVND (reference sequence). The CDR3 is 15 amino acids. V gave up 3 bases and J gave up 7 bases; unmatched junction bases: 9. The CDR3 region has the DNA TGTGCCAGTAGTATTACAGGGGTGATTCGGCAGCCCCAGCATTTT. This translates into CASSITGVIRQPQHF.